The 4 T cell receptor beta chains below all came from one sample that was sequenced in a study of blood T cell repertoires in COVID-19 (TCRdb year 2020). Libraries came from the immunoSEQ multiplex PCR assay. Not all clones reach the TCRdb copy of this immuneACCESS table, which keeps in-frame sequences only. Checked studies attribute under half of the gap to unresolved V genes and leave the rest unexplained. This sample gives approximately 170,000 clones in total; around 80% of them show up just once. Approximately 10% of the sample is in the top ten clones. The sequenced material came from peripheral blood. The receptors were gathered from a man in his sixties with active or convalescent COVID-19.

This sequence joins TRBV5-6 and TRBJ1-4, with 11 positions matching TRBD1. The V segment lost 5 bases and the J segment 7 bases; nucleotides outside the gene matches: 13. The CDR3 runs to 17 residues. Germline V gene lookup returns CDR1 SGHDT and CDR2 YYEEEE. CDR3 DNA: TGTGCCAGCAGTCGAAGGACAGGGGGCCCAATGAGTGAAAAACTGTTTTTT. Its translation is CASSRRTGGPMSEKLFF.

The rearrangement links TRBV9 to TRBJ2-2; D is uncertain. The CDR3 spans 13 residues. Germline V gene data show CDR1 as SGDLS and CDR2 as YYNGEE. V was cut by 5 bases and J by 0 bases, with 5 bases left in between. CDR3 in amino acids: CASSDSNTGELFF. The CDR3 bases are TGTGCCAGCAGTGACTCGAACACCGGGGAGCTGTTTTTT.

The rearrangement links TRBV25-1 to TRBJ1-4; D ambiguous. CDR3 length equals 14 residues. Germline V gene lookup returns CDR1 MGHDK and CDR2 SYGVNS. The V end lost 2 bases, the J end lost 0 bases, and 4 bases lay between the germline ends. CDR3 nucleotide sequence: TGTGCCAGCAGTGAACTAACAACTAATGAAAAACTGTTTTTT. Translation gives CASSELTTNEKLFF.

The V gene is TRBV11-2, the J gene TRBJ1-2; TRBD1 matches 12 bases. CDR1 SGHAT and CDR2 FQNNGV come from the germline V gene. V lost 6 bases, J lost 4 bases, and 3 bases stayed unmatched. The CDR3 runs 14 residues. CDR3 nucleotides: TGTGCCAGCAGGCCGGGACAGGGGGCCTATGGCTACACCTTC. This sequence encodes CASRPGQGAYGYTF.